This TCR beta chain appears in the sequencing data of a study of blood T cell repertoires in COVID-19. Study as a whole: The origin of the acute and convalescent COVID-19 samples was the United States, Italy and Spain. T cells, B-cell-depleted T cells, or PBMCs supplied cDNA or gDNA.

This CDR3 has 16 amino acids. Germline loops: CDR1 MGHRA, CDR2 YSYEKL. The V end lost 0 bases, the J end lost 0 bases, and 9 bases lay between the germline ends. Original analysis: Counts of nucleated cells, estimated from reference gene primer amplification, were obtained. Assay used: immunoSEQ multiplex PCR; TCRdb lists only in-frame clones, some missing. That table gives V, J and clone size, and the DNA gave D and trimming. The table records about 94,000 clones, 70% to 90% of them present only once. This sequence joins TRBV4-1 and TRBJ1-5; D is ambiguous. Sequenced sample: peripheral blood. The sequence was collected from a woman aged 55-69 years in a cohort sampled during active or convalescent COVID-19. CDR3: CASSQDVSLSNQPQHF. The CDR3 DNA reads as TGCGCCAGCAGCCAAGACGTCAGTCTTAGCAATCAGCCCCAGCATTTT.